There are a few counts of the clone carrying this T cell receptor (beta chain). TCRdb re-analyzed the PCR reads using MiXCR. The sample includes a few thousand clones, about 30% of them seen just once. The V and J ends lost 1 base and 5 bases respectively, with 15 bases between them. The germline CDR1 and CDR2 sequences are MNHNS and SASEGT. The CDR3 totals 15 residues. The source of the sample is a study of metastatic and nonmetastatic thyroid tumors. No patient received treatment before thyroid surgery. The sequence came from a female donor with papillary thyroid cancer or a benign thyroid nodule (not recorded which). Some clones in this sample may be carry-over from other donors' samples. This chain joins TRBV6-1 and TRBJ2-7, with D unresolved. The sample taken for sequencing was adjacent normal tissue. CDR3 residues: CASSEEIRLAHEQYF. For the CDR3, the DNA is TGTGCCAGCAGTGAAGAAATACGGTTGGCACACGAGCAGTACTTC.